The clone carrying this TCR beta chain came up many times. The antigen is not known. These data belong to a study of T cell repertoires in cytomegalovirus infection. Study observations and caveats: HLA-C-restricted TCR beta clonotypes specific for CMV led the ex vivo response.

The V and J ends lost 1 base and 0 bases respectively, with 9 bases between them. In germline, CDR1 is SGHTA, CDR2 FQGNSA. CDR3 length: 15 residues. TCRdb recomputed calls from the reads with MiXCR, one row per CDR3 protein. The sample shows around 210,000 distinct CDR3 sequences, under 8.5% of them seen only once. The source is a human donor in good health (CMV status not recorded). Some clones in this sample may be carry-over from other donors' samples. The V gene is TRBV7-2, the J gene TRBJ1-1; tentative D call: TRBD1 (5 bases). Sequencing was done on a sample of PBMCs. CDR3 bases: TGTGCCAGCAGCTTAGGGGGGACCATGAACACTGAAGCTTTCTTT. It codes for CASSLGGTMNTEAFF.